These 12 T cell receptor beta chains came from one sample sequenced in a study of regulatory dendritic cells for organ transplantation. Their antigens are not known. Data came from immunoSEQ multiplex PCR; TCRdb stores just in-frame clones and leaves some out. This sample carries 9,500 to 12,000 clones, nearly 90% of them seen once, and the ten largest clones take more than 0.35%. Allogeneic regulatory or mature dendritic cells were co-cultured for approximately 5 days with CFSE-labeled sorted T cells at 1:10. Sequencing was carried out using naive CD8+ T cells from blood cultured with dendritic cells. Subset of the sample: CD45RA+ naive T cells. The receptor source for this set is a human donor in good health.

The CDR3: CASSVVGGMANTGELFF. In DNA form, the CDR3 reads TGTGCCAGCAGCGTAGTAGGGGGTATGGCGAACACCGGGGAGCTGTTTTTT. The J gene is TRBJ2-2, the V gene TRBV9; D perhaps matches TRBD1 (6 bases). CDR3 length: 17 amino acids. The germline CDR1 and CDR2 sequences are SGDLS and YYNGEE. Trimming pared 0 bases from V and 0 bases from J, leaving 12 bases between.

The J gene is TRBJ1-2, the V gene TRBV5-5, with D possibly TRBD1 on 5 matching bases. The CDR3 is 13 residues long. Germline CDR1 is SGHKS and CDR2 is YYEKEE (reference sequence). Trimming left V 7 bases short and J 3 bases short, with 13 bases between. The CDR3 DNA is TGTGCCAGCTTCAACAGGAGGGACTATGGCTACACCTTC. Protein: CASFNRRDYGYTF.

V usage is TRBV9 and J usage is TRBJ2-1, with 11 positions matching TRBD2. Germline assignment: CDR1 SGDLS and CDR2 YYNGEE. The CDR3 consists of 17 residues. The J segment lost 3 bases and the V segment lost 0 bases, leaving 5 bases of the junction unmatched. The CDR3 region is CASSVGIAGGNYNEQFF. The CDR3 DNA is TGTGCCAGCAGCGTAGGGATAGCGGGAGGGAACTACAATGAGCAGTTCTTC. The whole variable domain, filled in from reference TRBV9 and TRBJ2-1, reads DSGVTQTPKHLITATGQRVTLRCSPRSGDLSVYWYQQSLDQGLQFLIQYYNGEERAKGNILERFSAQQFPDLHSELNLSSLELGDSALYFCASSVGIAGGNYNEQFFGPGTRLTVL.

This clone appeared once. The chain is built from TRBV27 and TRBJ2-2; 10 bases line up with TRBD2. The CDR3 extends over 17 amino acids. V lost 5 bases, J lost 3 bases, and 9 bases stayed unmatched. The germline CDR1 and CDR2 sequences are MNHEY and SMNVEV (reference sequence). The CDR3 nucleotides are TGTGCCAGCAGTCCCTGGACTAGCGGAGACTACACCGGGGAGCTGTTTTTT. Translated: CASSPWTSGDYTGELFF.

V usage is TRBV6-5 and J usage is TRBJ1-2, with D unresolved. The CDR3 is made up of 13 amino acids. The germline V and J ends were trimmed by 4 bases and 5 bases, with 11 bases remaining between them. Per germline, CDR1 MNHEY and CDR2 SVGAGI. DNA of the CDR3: TGTGCCAGCAGTTTGGCCCTTCCTTATGGCTACACCTTC. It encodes CASSLALPYGYTF.

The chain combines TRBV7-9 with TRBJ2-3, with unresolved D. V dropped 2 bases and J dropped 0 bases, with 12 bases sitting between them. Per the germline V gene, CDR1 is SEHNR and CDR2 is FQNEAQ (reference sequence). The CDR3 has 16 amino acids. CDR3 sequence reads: CASSLLETFSTDTQYF. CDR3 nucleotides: TGTGCCAGCAGCTTACTGGAGACCTTTAGCACAGATACGCAGTATTTT.

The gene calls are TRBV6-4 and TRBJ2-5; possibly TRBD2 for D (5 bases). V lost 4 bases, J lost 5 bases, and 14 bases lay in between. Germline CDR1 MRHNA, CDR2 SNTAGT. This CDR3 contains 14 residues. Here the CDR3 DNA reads TGTGCCAGCAGTGGCCGGGATCCCAGCGAGACCCAGTACTTC. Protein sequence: CASSGRDPSETQYF.

CDR3 nucleotide sequence: TGTGCCAGCGGCTACGGGGTCACTGAAGCTTTCTTT. Its protein is CASGYGVTEAFF. This rearrangement joins TRBV5-6 to TRBJ1-1, with D unclear. The CDR3 spans 12 residues. Trimming removed 7 bases from V and 4 bases from J, with 11 bases in between. The germline V gene encodes CDR1 SGHDT and CDR2 YYEEEE.

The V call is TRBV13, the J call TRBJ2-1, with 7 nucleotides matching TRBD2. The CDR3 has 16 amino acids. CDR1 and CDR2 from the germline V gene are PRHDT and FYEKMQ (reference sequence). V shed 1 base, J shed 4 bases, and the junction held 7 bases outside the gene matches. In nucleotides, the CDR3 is TGTGCCAGCAGCTTAGAGTCTAGCGGAGGATACAATGAGCAGTTCTTC. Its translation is CASSLESSGGYNEQFF.

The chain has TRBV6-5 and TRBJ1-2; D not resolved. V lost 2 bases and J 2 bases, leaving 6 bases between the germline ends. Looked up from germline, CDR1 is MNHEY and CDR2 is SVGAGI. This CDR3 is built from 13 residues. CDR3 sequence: CASSYLPNYGYTF. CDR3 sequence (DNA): TGTGCCAGCAGTTACCTCCCCAACTATGGCTACACCTTC.

The CDR3 coding sequence is TGTGCCATCAGTGAGACGCCGAGCCTTTATAGCAATCAGCCCCAGCATTTT. It encodes CAISETPSLYSNQPQHF. The chain is built from TRBV10-3 and TRBJ1-5; no firm D call. The CDR3 is 17 amino acids. CDR1 is ENHRY and CDR2 is SYGVKD in the germline V gene. The V end lost 2 bases, the J end lost 0 bases, and 14 bases lay between the germline ends.

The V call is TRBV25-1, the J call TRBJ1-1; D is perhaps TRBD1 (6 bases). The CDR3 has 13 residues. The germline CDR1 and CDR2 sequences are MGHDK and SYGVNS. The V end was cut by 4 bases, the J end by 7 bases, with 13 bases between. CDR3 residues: CASSGGTGYEAFF. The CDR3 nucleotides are TGTGCCAGCAGTGGGGGTACAGGGTATGAAGCTTTCTTT.